This T cell receptor (beta chain) was sequenced during a study of T cells in Graves' hyperthyroidism and ophthalmopathy. Study at large: Before any treatment, at initial diagnosis, peripheral blood was collected. Study-wide results and caveats: From stable hyperthyroidism, ophthalmopathy was separated by a 13 V-J model.

The sample holds many counts of this clonotype. As yet, its antigen is unknown. RNA transcripts were the template for amplifying TCR beta CDR3 regions. The study used the HTBI primer set for a first-round RT-PCR of the TCR CDR3. Using its own MiXCR run on the multiplex PCR reads, TCRdb lists one record per CDR3 protein. The sample carries over 300,000 distinct CDR3 sequences, about 14% recorded once. Sequencing was performed on blood. The TCR originated in a woman aged 55 to 70 with Graves' hyperthyroidism.

CDR3: CASKTSGRGTGELFF. The CDR3 nucleotides read TGTGCCAGCAAGACTAGCGGGAGGGGCACCGGGGAGCTGTTTTTT. The rearrangement joins TRBV2 to TRBJ2-2; 14 bases agree with TRBD2. The germline V gene has CDR1 SNHLY and CDR2 FYNNEI. The CDR3 loop spans 15 amino acids. With 7 bases clipped from V and 4 bases from J, the junction kept 2 bases outside the gene matches.